Below are 23 T cell receptor beta chains sequenced from a single sample in a study of regulatory T cells in long-lasting Graves disease. Arm-PCR of CDR3 regions and iRepertoire HTBI primers were the basis on which TCR beta libraries were built. TCRdb fed the multiplex PCR reads into MiXCR, producing one record per CDR3 protein. The data hold 580,000 or so distinct CDR3 sequences, with 16% observed a single time. Regarding time point: newly diagnosed GD, antithyroid drugs for less than 3 months. With RNA extracted from PBMCs as input, the TCR library was made. These data also formed part of another study, on T cells in Graves' hyperthyroidism and ophthalmopathy.

Sequencing used peripheral blood mononuclear cells (PBMCs), obtained at new diagnosis, from a patient treated with antithyroid drugs. These receptors were obtained from a man aged 18-30 years with Graves disease.

The V call is TRBV9, the J call TRBJ1-5; D remains unclear. Germline V lookup: CDR1 SGDLS, CDR2 YYNGEE. This CDR3 comprises 13 residues. V was clipped by 0 bases and J by 5 bases, with 6 bases between them. The CDR3 DNA reads TGTGCCAGCAGCGTAGCAGGTTATCAGCCCCAGCATTTT. Residues: CASSVAGYQPQHF.

This clonotype was found a few times. The rearrangement joins TRBV18 to TRBJ1-1; D possibly corresponds to TRBD1 (6 bases). Germline CDR1 and CDR2: KGHSH and LQKENI. V was clipped by 1 base and J by 7 bases, with 16 bases between them. The CDR3 spans 15 residues. The CDR3 coding sequence is TGTGCCAGCTCACCACTTGACAGGACCACCCATGAAGCTTTCTTT. Its protein is CASSPLDRTTHEAFF.

This rearrangement joins TRBV19 to TRBJ2-3; D not certain. The ends were cut back, 5 bases at V and 1 base at J, with 13 bases in the middle. This CDR3 has 15 amino acids. Germline CDR1 and CDR2: LNHDA and SQIVND (reference sequence). The CDR3 DNA sequence: TGTGCCAGTAGTTTGGGGAATTATCGCACAGATACGCAGTATTTT. Encoded protein: CASSLGNYRTDTQYF.

The chain has TRBV19 and TRBJ2-2; D possibly uses TRBD1 or TRBD2 (5 bases each). V was clipped by 6 bases and J by 6 bases, with 11 bases between them. The CDR3 runs to 13 residues. From germline, CDR1 is LNHDA and CDR2 SQIVND (reference sequence). CDR3 protein: CASRGEPPGELFF. The DNA for the CDR3 is TGTGCCAGTAGAGGGGAGCCCCCCGGGGAGCTGTTTTTT.

The chain carries TRBV7-2 and TRBJ1-1; D ambiguous. V gave up 5 bases and J gave up 4 bases, with 11 bases separating them. The CDR3 has 13 residues. In germline, CDR1 is SGHTA, CDR2 FQGNSA. The CDR3 protein is CASSDLRGTEAFF. The CDR3, as DNA: TGTGCCAGCAGCGACCTCCGGGGCACTGAAGCTTTCTTT.

Only a few counts were recorded for this clonotype. The V and J genes are TRBV24-1 and TRBJ2-5; TRBD2 matches at 7 bases. This CDR3 comprises 13 residues. The V and J ends lost 3 bases and 3 bases, in that order; junction bases with no gene match: 0. Germline V CDR1 and CDR2: KGHDR, SFDVKD. In DNA form, the CDR3 reads TGTGCCACCAGTGATGGGGGGGAAGAGACCCAGTACTTC. Residues: CATSDGGEETQYF.

This rearrangement joins TRBV20-1 to TRBJ2-6; D uncertain. Germline V gene sequence: CDR1 DFQATT, CDR2 SNEGSKA (reference sequence). Trimming took 4 bases from V and 4 from J, leaving 14 bases between them. CDR3 length: 15 residues. The CDR3: CSAIERPGGANVLTF. The CDR3 bases are TGCAGTGCTATCGAACGGCCCGGCGGGGCCAACGTCCTGACTTTC.

As for this clonotype: A much bigger clone sits one base away, suggesting this may be a read error. The V and J genes are TRBV2 and TRBJ2-1; 12 bases are shared with TRBD2. This CDR3 has 15 amino acids. Germline CDR1 is SNHLY and CDR2 is FYNNEI. This CDR3 reads CASSVLAGGYNEQSF. CDR3 DNA sequence: TGTGCCAGCAGTGTTCTAGCGGGAGGGTACAATGAGCAGTCCTTC.

There are many counts of this clonotype. This chain uses TRBV20-1 with TRBJ1-2; 8 positions match TRBD1. The germline V gene has CDR1 DFQATT and CDR2 SNEGSKA (reference sequence). The junction had 9 bases not matched to a gene; V was cut back by 6 bases and J by 3 bases. This CDR3 comprises 14 residues. This chain's CDR3 is CSAPKMTGDYGYTF. The CDR3 DNA reads TGCAGTGCCCCAAAGATGACAGGGGACTATGGCTACACCTTC.

This clonotype was counted only a few times. The V call is TRBV4-2, the J call TRBJ2-1; 7 bases match TRBD2. Germline trimming cut 0 bases from V and 9 bases from J; bases unmatched to any gene: 5. The CDR3 totals 14 residues. CDR1 and CDR2 from the germline V gene are LGHNA and YNFKEQ. CDR3 in amino acids: CASSQDYGEGEQFF. CDR3 nucleotide sequence: TGTGCCAGCAGCCAAGACTACGGGGAGGGTGAGCAGTTCTTC.

Notes on this clonotype: A much larger clone lies one base from this, so it may be a read error. The chain employs TRBV20-1 and TRBJ1-1; 8 bases line up with TRBD1. Per germline, CDR1 DFQATT and CDR2 SNEGSKA (reference sequence). Trimming cost V 3 bases and J 4 bases; bases outside gene matches: 13. CDR3 length equals 16 residues. CDR3 amino acids: CSASTRQGFMSTEAFF. The CDR3 DNA follows: TGCAGTGCTAGTACCCGACAGGGGTTTATGAGCACTGAAGCTTTCTTT.

This chain uses TRBV7-8 with TRBJ1-1; the D is unclear. The CDR3 runs 16 residues. The V gene's germline CDR1 is SGHVS and CDR2 FQNEAQ. V dropped 3 bases and J dropped 6 bases, with 20 bases sitting between them. The CDR3 loop reads CASSFTFSTGTAEAFF. The CDR3 DNA sequence: TGTGCCAGCAGCTTCACATTTAGTACCGGTACCGCTGAAGCTTTCTTT.

Ten or more counts support this clonotype. The chain uses TRBV27 and TRBJ1-5; TRBD1 matches 8 bases. The germline CDR1 and CDR2 sequences are MNHEY and SMNVEV (reference sequence). The CDR3 runs 15 residues. Trimming removed 0 bases from V and 7 bases from J; junction bases left unmatched: 5. The CDR3 DNA sequence: TGTGCCAGCAGTTTATCGGCGACAGGGGTGCAGCCCCAGCATTTT. Its translation is CASSLSATGVQPQHF.

This clonotype was recorded a few times. CDR3 bases: TGCGCCAGCAGCCAGGATCCGGGACTATTCACAGATACGCAGTATTTT. It is translated as CASSQDPGLFTDTQYF. The chain employs TRBV4-1 and TRBJ2-3; 7 positions agree with TRBD2. The CDR3 contains 16 residues. The V gene's germline CDR1 is MGHRA and CDR2 YSYEKL. Trimming took 3 bases from V and 2 from J; bases not matched to a gene: 8.

This clonotype has a handful of counts. This sequence joins TRBV20-1 and TRBJ1-2; D perhaps matches TRBD1 (5 bases). The V gene's germline CDR1 is DFQATT and CDR2 SNEGSKA (reference sequence). This CDR3 comprises 13 residues. Trimming shortened V by 2 bases and J by 0 bases, and 7 bases separated the two germline ends. CDR3 nucleotide sequence: TGCAGTGCTAGAAAGACAGCTAACTATGGCTACACCTTC. It is translated as CSARKTANYGYTF.

This clonotype was seen a few times. V usage is TRBV7-9 and J usage is TRBJ1-1; D not resolved. The length of the CDR3 is 13 residues. Germline-derived CDR1 and CDR2 are SEHNR and FQNEAQ (reference sequence). V was trimmed by 6 bases and J by 2 bases, leaving 10 bases between them. The DNA for the CDR3 is TGTGCCAGCAGTCACAGCGAAAACACTGAAGCTTTCTTT. Translation gives CASSHSENTEAFF.

This clonotype was seen more than once but under ten times. The rearrangement links TRBV4-1 to TRBJ1-2; D not resolved. The CDR3 has 15 residues. The germline gives CDR1 MGHRA, CDR2 YSYEKL. The V and J ends lost 0 bases and 5 bases respectively, with 13 bases between them. DNA of the CDR3: TGCGCCAGCAGCCAAGATATCGGACGGTCTTATGGCTACACCTTC. It specifies CASSQDIGRSYGYTF.

The sample holds one count of this clonotype. A far larger clone is off by one base, so a read error is likely. This chain links TRBV2 with TRBJ2-3; D is ambiguous. Trimming took off 6 bases at V and 4 bases at J, with 11 bases between the two ends. The germline V gene has CDR1 SNHLY and CDR2 FYNNEI. CDR3 length equals 13 residues. The CDR3 DNA follows: TGTGCCAGCAGACTGGGCAGCTCAGATACGCAGTATTTT. Residues: CASRLGSSDTQYF.

The table lists this clonotype with many counts. This chain links TRBV2 with TRBJ2-5; 7 bases are shared with TRBD1. Germline loops: CDR1 SNHLY, CDR2 FYNNEI. Trimming took 7 bases from V and 4 from J; bases not matched to a gene: 3. The CDR3 loop spans 12 amino acids. The CDR3, as DNA: TGTGCCAGCACTTGGGACAGAGAGACCCAGTACTTC. It is translated as CASTWDRETQYF.

This clonotype was detected many times. The rearrangement links TRBV6-1 to TRBJ1-5; D unresolved. The CDR3 spans 13 residues. The V gene lost 1 base and the J gene lost 5 bases, with 6 bases spanning the gap. Germline CDR1 MNHNS, CDR2 SASEGT. In DNA form, the CDR3 reads TGTGCCAGCAGTGAAGTAAAGGATCAGCCCCAGCATTTT. This gives the protein CASSEVKDQPQHF.

This clonotype has at least ten counts. The CDR3, as DNA: TGCAGTGCTAGCGGGCAGGGGGTCGGCACCGGGGAGCTGTTTTTT. Its translation is CSASGQGVGTGELFF. The gene calls are TRBV20-1 and TRBJ2-2; 7 bases agree with TRBD1. This CDR3 comprises 15 residues. Per the germline V gene, CDR1 is DFQATT and CDR2 is SNEGSKA (reference sequence). After removal of 3 bases from V and 4 bases from J, the junction contained 8 bases not matched to a gene.

The chain joins TRBV14 to TRBJ2-3; 10 bases are a match to TRBD2. Germline V CDR1 and CDR2: SGHDN, FVKESK. The CDR3 loop spans 22 amino acids. J gave up 5 bases and V 0 bases, and 23 bases lay outside the gene matches. The CDR3 spells CASSQETIRTEKAGGALDTQYF. CDR3 coding DNA: TGTGCCAGCAGCCAAGAAACGATTAGGACAGAAAAAGCGGGAGGGGCCTTAGATACGCAGTATTTT.

The chain joins TRBV10-3 to TRBJ2-2; no definite D call. Germline lookup yields CDR1 ENHRY and CDR2 SYGVKD. V gave up 3 bases and J gave up 5 bases, with 10 bases separating them. This CDR3 has 14 residues. This CDR3 reads CAISELAETGELFF. Written as DNA, the CDR3 is TGTGCCATCAGTGAATTGGCCGAGACCGGGGAGCTGTTTTTT.